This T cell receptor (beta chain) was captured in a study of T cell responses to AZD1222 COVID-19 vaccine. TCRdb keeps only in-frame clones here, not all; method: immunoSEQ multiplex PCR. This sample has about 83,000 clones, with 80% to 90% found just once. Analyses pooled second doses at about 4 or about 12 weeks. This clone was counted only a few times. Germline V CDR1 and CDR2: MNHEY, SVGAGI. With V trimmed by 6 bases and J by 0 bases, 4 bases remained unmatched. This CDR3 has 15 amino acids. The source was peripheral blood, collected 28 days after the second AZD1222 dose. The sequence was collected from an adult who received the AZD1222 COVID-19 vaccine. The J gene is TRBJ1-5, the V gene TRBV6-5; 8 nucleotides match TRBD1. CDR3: CASRSRGPSNQPQHF. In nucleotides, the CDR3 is TGTGCCAGCAGATCCAGGGGGCCTAGCAATCAGCCCCAGCATTTT.